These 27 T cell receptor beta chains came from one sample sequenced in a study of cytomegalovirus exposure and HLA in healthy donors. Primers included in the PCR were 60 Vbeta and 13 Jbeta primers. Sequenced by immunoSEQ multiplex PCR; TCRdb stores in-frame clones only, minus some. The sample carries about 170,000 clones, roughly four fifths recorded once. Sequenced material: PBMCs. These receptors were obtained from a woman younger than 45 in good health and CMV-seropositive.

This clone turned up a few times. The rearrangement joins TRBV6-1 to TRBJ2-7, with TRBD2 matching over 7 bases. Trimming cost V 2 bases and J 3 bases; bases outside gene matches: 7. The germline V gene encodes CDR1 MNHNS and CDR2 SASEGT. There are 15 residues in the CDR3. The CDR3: CASSEIASGYYEQYF. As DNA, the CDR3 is TGTGCCAGCAGTGAAATAGCTAGCGGTTACTACGAGCAGTACTTC.

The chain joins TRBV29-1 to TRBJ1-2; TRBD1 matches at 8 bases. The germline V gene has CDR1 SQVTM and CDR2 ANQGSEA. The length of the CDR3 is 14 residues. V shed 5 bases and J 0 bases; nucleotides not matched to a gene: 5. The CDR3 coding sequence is TGCAGCGTTACCGGACAGGGCCCTAACTATGGCTACACCTTC. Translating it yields CSVTGQGPNYGYTF.

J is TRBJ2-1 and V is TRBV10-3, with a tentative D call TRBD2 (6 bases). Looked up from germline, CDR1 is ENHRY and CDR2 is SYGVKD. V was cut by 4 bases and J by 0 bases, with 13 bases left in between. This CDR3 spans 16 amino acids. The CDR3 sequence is CAISGDSGSSYNEQFF. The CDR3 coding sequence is TGTGCCATCAGTGGGGATAGCGGTAGCTCCTACAATGAGCAGTTCTTC.

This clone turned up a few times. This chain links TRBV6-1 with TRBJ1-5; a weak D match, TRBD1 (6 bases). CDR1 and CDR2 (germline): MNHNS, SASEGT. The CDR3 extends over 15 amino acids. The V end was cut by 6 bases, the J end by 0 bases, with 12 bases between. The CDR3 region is CASSPTGSSNQPQHF. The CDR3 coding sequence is TGTGCCAGCAGCCCGACAGGATCTAGCAATCAGCCCCAGCATTTT.

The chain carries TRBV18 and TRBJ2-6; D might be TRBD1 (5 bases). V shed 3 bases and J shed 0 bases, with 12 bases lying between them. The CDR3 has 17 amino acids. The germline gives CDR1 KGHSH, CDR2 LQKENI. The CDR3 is CASSPRGSTSGANVLTF. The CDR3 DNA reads TGTGCCAGCTCACCTAGGGGCTCTACCTCTGGGGCCAACGTCCTGACTTTC.

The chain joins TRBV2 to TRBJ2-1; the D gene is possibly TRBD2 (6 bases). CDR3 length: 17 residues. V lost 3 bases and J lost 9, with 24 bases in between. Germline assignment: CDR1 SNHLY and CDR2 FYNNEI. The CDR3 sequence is CASSEPLASVPSGEQFF. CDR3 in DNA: TGTGCCAGCAGTGAGCCTTTGGCTAGCGTCCCGTCAGGTGAGCAGTTCTTC.

CDR3 loop: CSAGQGLETQYF. The CDR3 bases are TGCAGCGCCGGACAGGGGCTAGAGACCCAGTACTTC. The rearrangement joins TRBV29-1 to TRBJ2-5, with TRBD1 matching 9 bases. Germline V gene sequence: CDR1 SQVTM, CDR2 ANQGSEA. The V gene end was trimmed by 7 bases and the J gene end by 4 bases; junction bases not matched to a gene: 4. The CDR3 extends over 12 amino acids.

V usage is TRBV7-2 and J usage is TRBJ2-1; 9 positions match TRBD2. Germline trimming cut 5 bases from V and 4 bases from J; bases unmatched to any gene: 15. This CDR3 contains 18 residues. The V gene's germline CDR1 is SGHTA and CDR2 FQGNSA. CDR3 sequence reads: CASSGRGAGGQSYNEQFF. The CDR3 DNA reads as TGTGCCAGCAGCGGACGGGGAGCGGGAGGCCAATCATACAATGAGCAGTTCTTC.

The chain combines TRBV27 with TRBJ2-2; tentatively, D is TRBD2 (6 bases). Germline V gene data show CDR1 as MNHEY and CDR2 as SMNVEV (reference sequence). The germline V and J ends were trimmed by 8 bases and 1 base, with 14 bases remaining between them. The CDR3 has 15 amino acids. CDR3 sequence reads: CASEDLSGNTGELFF. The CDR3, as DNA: TGTGCCAGCGAAGACCTTAGCGGGAACACCGGGGAGCTGTTTTTT.

CDR3 sequence reads: CASSRLGVETQYF. In nucleotides, the CDR3 is TGTGCCAGCAGCCGCCTAGGCGTGGAGACCCAGTACTTC. J is TRBJ2-5 and V is TRBV7-6; D ambiguous. Germline V gene data show CDR1 as SGHVS and CDR2 as FNYEAQ. V shed 5 bases and J shed 5 bases, with 12 bases lying between them. This CDR3 comprises 13 residues.

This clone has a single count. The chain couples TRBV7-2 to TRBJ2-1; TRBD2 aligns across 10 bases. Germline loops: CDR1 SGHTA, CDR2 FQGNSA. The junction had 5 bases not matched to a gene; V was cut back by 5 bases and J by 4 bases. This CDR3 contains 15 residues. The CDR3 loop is CASSPSGGGYNEQFF. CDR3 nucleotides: TGTGCCAGCAGCCCGAGCGGGGGGGGTTACAATGAGCAGTTCTTC.

This CDR3 reads CASSFGGGVEQYF. Here the CDR3 DNA reads TGTGCCAGCAGTTTTGGCGGGGGGGTCGAGCAGTACTTC. This chain uses TRBV27 with TRBJ2-7; TRBD2 matches at 9 bases. This CDR3 is built from 13 residues. J gave up 6 bases and V 3 bases, and 3 bases lay outside the gene matches. Germline CDR1 MNHEY, CDR2 SMNVEV (reference sequence).

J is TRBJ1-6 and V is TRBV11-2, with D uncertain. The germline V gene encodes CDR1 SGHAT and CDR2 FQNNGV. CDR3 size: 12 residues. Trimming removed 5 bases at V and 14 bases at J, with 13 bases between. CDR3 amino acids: CASSPDTLALHF. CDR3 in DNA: TGTGCCAGCAGCCCCGATACTCTGGCCCTCCACTTT.

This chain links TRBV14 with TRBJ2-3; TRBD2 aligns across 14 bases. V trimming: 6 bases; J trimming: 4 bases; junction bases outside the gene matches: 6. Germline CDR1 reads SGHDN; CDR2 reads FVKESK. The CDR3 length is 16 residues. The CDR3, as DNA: TGTGCCAGCAGTCTCGGGACTAGCGGGAGTTCAGATACGCAGTATTTT. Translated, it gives CASSLGTSGSSDTQYF.

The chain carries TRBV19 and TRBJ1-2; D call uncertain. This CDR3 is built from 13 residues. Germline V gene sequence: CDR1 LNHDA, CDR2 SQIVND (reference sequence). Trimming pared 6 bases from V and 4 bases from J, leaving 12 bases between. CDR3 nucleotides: TGTGCCAGTAGGTCCGGGAACGGCTATGGCTACACCTTC. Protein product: CASRSGNGYGYTF.

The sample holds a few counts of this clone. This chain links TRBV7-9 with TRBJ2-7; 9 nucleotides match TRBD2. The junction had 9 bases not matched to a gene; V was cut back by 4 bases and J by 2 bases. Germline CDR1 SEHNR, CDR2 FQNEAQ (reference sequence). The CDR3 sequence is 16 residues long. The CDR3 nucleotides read TGTGCCAGCAGCTCGAGGTCTTTAGCGGGAGCCTACGAGCAGTACTTC. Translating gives CASSSRSLAGAYEQYF.

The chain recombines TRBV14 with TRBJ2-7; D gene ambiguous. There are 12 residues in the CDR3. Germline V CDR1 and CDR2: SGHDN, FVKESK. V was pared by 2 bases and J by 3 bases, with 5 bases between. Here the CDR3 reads CASSQSFYEQYF. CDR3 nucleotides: TGTGCCAGCAGCCAAAGCTTCTACGAGCAGTACTTC.

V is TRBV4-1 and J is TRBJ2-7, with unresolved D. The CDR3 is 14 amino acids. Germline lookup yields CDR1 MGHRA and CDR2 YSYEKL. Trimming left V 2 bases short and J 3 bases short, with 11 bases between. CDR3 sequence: CASSQPMGRYEQYF. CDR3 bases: TGCGCCAGCAGCCAACCGATGGGCCGCTACGAGCAGTACTTC.

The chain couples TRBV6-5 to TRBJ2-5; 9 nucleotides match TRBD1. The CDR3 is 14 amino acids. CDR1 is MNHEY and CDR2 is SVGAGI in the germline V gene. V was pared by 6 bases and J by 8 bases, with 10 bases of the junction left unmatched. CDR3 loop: CASRGQGPHGTQYF. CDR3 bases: TGTGCCAGCAGAGGACAGGGGCCGCACGGAACCCAGTACTTC.

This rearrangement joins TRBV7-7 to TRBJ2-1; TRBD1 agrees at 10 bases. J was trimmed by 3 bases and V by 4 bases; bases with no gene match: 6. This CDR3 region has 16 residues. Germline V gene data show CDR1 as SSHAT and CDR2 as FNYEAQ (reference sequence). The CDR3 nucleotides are TGTGCCAGCAGCTCGGGGACAGGGGACGGCTACAATGAGCAGTTCTTC. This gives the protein CASSSGTGDGYNEQFF.

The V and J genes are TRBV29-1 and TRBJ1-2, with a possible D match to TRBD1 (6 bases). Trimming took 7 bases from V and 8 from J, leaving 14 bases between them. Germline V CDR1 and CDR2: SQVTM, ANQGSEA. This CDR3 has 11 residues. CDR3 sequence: CSARTVLGYTF. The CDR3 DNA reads TGCAGCGCTCGGACAGTGCTAGGCTACACCTTC.

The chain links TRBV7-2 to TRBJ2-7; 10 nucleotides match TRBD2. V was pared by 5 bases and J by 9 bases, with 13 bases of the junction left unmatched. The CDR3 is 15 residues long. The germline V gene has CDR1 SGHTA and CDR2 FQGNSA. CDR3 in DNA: TGTGCCAGCAGCCCCACTAGCGGGACGTCCGGTCGGCAGTACTTC. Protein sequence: CASSPTSGTSGRQYF.

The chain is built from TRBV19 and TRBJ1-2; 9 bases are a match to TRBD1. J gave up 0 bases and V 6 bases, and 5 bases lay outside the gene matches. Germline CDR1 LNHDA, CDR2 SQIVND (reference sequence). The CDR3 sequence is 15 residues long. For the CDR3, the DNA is TGTGCCAGTAGGGACAGGGGCCCCGCTAACTATGGCTACACCTTC. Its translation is CASRDRGPANYGYTF.

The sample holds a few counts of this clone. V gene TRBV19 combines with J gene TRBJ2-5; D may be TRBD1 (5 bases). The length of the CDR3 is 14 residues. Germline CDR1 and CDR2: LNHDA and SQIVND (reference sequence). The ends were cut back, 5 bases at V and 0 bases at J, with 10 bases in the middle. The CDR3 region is CASSGIGDQETQYF. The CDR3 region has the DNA TGTGCCAGTAGTGGTATAGGGGACCAAGAGACCCAGTACTTC.

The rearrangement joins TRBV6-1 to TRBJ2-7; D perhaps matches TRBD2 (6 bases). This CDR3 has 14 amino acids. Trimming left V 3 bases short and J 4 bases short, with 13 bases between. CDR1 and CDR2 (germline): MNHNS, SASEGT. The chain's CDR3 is CASSDRGLVYEQYF. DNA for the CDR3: TGTGCCAGCAGTGATCGGGGACTCGTGTACGAGCAGTACTTC.

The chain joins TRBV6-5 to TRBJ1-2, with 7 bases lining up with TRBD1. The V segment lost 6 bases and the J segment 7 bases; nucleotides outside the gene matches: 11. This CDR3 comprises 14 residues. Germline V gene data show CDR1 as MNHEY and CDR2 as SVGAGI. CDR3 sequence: CASRQSGQRGGYTF. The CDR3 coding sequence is TGTGCCAGCAGGCAATCGGGACAGCGAGGTGGCTACACCTTC.

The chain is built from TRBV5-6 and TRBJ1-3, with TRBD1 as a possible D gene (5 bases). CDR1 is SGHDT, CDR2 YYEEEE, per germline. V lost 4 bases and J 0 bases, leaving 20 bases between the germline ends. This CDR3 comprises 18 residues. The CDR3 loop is CASSKTGTPTRSGNTIYF. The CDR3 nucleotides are TGTGCCAGCAGCAAAACCGGGACTCCAACTCGCTCTGGAAACACCATATATTTT.